Below are 24 T cell receptor beta chains sequenced from a single sample in a study of STAT5B mutations in CD4+ large granular lymphocyte leukemia. The method was immunoSEQ multiplex PCR; TCRdb's version includes in-frame clones alone and lacks a portion of them. The sample holds roughly 30,000 clones; roughly 77% are singletons and the top ten take about 1.9%. Sequencing was carried out using CD4+ T cells from blood buffy coats. The receptors come from a human donor in good health.

This clone was detected a few times. The chain joins TRBV27 to TRBJ1-1; 9 bases are shared with TRBD1. CDR1 MNHEY and CDR2 SMNVEV come from the germline V gene (reference sequence). CDR3 length equals 16 residues. The ends lost 6 bases at V and 9 bases at J; junction bases unmatched: 17. The CDR3 is CASRKTGTGKLVKAFF. The CDR3 coding sequence is TGTGCCAGCAGAAAAACCGGGACAGGGAAGCTTGTGAAAGCTTTCTTT.

The J gene is TRBJ1-1, the V gene TRBV6-5, with 8 bases lining up with TRBD1. The CDR3 has 14 amino acids. The V segment lost 4 bases and the J segment 4 bases; nucleotides outside the gene matches: 5. Germline values: CDR1 MNHEY, CDR2 SVGAGI. Here the CDR3 DNA reads TGTGCCAGCAGTTCTAGACAGGGGAGCACTGAAGCTTTCTTT. The encoded protein is CASSSRQGSTEAFF.

This chain connects TRBV13 to TRBJ2-6; D call uncertain. V shed 0 bases and J shed 0 bases, with 3 bases lying between them. The CDR3 sequence is 15 residues long. CDR1 is PRHDT, CDR2 FYEKMQ, per germline (reference sequence). The DNA for the CDR3 is TGTGCCAGCAGCTTAGGACACTCTGGGGCCAACGTCCTGACTTTC. Amino acids: CASSLGHSGANVLTF.

This chain joins TRBV4-3 and TRBJ2-2; TRBD2 agrees at 10 bases. Germline V gene sequence: CDR1 LGHNA, CDR2 YSLEER. The CDR3 is 19 amino acids. V shed 0 bases and J 0 bases; nucleotides not matched to a gene: 7. Written as DNA, the CDR3 is TGCGCCAGCAGCCAAGAATTAACTAGCGGGGCCTCGAACACCGGGGAGCTGTTTTTT. As protein: CASSQELTSGASNTGELFF.

The rearrangement uses TRBV5-1 and TRBJ2-1, with 7 bases that match TRBD1. V shed 0 bases and J 4 bases; nucleotides not matched to a gene: 4. The germline V gene has CDR1 SGHRS and CDR2 YFSETQ. The length of the CDR3 is 15 residues. DNA for the CDR3: TGCGCCAGCAGCTTGGGGGGACAGACTTACAATGAGCAGTTCTTC. It is translated as CASSLGGQTYNEQFF.

The gene calls are TRBV9 and TRBJ2-3; possibly TRBD1 or TRBD2 for D (5 bases each). V lost 3 bases to trimming and J lost 1 base, with 6 bases between them. CDR1 SGDLS and CDR2 YYNGEE come from the germline V gene. This CDR3 region has 13 residues. In DNA form, the CDR3 reads TGTGCCAGCAGCGGGGGACGCACAGATACGCAGTATTTT. Its protein is CASSGGRTDTQYF.

The chain carries TRBV18 and TRBJ2-5; possible D gene TRBD1, 6 bases. Trimming took 2 bases from V and 2 from J, leaving 24 bases between them. The CDR3 extends over 19 amino acids. CDR1 is KGHSH and CDR2 is LQKENI in the germline V gene. The CDR3 bases are TGTGCCAGCTCACCAGGAAGGCAGGGGCCCACTACTCGTCAAGAGACCCAGTACTTC. Residues: CASSPGRQGPTTRQETQYF.

The V call is TRBV11-2, the J call TRBJ2-1; 10 nucleotides align to TRBD2. In germline, CDR1 is SGHAT, CDR2 FQNNGV. The V segment lost 3 bases and the J segment 9 bases; nucleotides outside the gene matches: 20. This CDR3 is built from 19 residues. The CDR3 DNA reads TGTGCCAGCAGCTTCCCCTCTAGCGGGGGCCCTTCCCCCTTGGGTGAGCAGTTCTTC. Residues: CASSFPSSGGPSPLGEQFF.

This clone has more than one count but fewer than ten. V gene TRBV27 combines with J gene TRBJ1-5; D is unresolved. Per the germline V gene, CDR1 is MNHEY and CDR2 is SMNVEV (reference sequence). V was clipped by 2 bases and J by 3 bases, with 5 bases between them. The CDR3 consists of 13 residues. The CDR3 DNA reads TGTGCCAGCAGTTTACGCTTCAATCAGCCCCAGCATTTT. Amino acids: CASSLRFNQPQHF.

The chain combines TRBV4-1 with TRBJ1-3; perhaps TRBD1 as D (6 bases). CDR1 and CDR2 (germline): MGHRA, YSYEKL. The V and J ends lost 3 bases and 16 bases respectively, with 19 bases between them. There are 13 residues in the CDR3. The CDR3 DNA reads as TGCGCCAGCAGCCAGCCCGACAGGCCCGTCCTTTATTTT. Translated, it gives CASSQPDRPVLYF.

This clone was recorded a few times. The chain links TRBV7-3 to TRBJ2-5; the D gene is possibly TRBD2 (6 bases). The CDR3 covers 15 residues. Trimming pared 4 bases from V and 2 bases from J, leaving 14 bases between. Germline V gene data show CDR1 as SGHTA and CDR2 as FQGTGA. The CDR3 nucleotides are TGTGCCAGCAGCTGGAGGGCGGGACCACAAGAGACCCAGTACTTC. It yields the protein CASSWRAGPQETQYF.

The chain recombines TRBV2 with TRBJ1-4; the D gene is possibly TRBD1 (5 bases). Germline V gives CDR1 SNHLY, CDR2 FYNNEI. Deletions cut 6 bases from V and 10 bases from J, with 15 bases between. This CDR3 has 13 residues. CDR3 residues: CASRGAGPGKLFF. The CDR3 region has the DNA TGTGCCAGCAGAGGGGCAGGTCCGGGAAAACTGTTTTTT.

The chain recombines TRBV7-2 with TRBJ1-1; 7 positions match TRBD1. This CDR3 is built from 15 residues. The ends lost 5 bases at V and 0 bases at J; junction bases unmatched: 6. Germline CDR1 reads SGHTA; CDR2 reads FQGNSA. The CDR3, as DNA: TGTGCCAGCAGCCGACAGGGCTGGGTGAACACTGAAGCTTTCTTT. As protein: CASSRQGWVNTEAFF.

This clone appeared a single time. J is TRBJ1-3 and V is TRBV18, with no clear D. The CDR3 extends over 14 amino acids. Trimming stripped 3 bases from V and 0 bases from J, with 6 bases between. Germline values: CDR1 KGHSH, CDR2 LQKENI. CDR3 sequence (DNA): TGTGCCAGCTCACCCGGAAGCTCTGGAAACACCATATATTTT. Protein product: CASSPGSSGNTIYF.

J is TRBJ1-1 and V is TRBV30; D gene ambiguous. V lost 0 bases, J lost 2 bases, and 7 bases lay in between. The CDR3 is 13 residues long. Per the germline V gene, CDR1 is GTSNPN and CDR2 is SVGIG (reference sequence). The CDR3 protein is CAWSVHTNTEAFF. The CDR3, as DNA: TGTGCCTGGAGTGTACATACTAACACTGAAGCTTTCTTT.

J is TRBJ1-5 and V is TRBV19; D gene ambiguous. V was shortened by 3 bases and J by 5 bases, with 5 bases between the two germline ends. CDR1 LNHDA and CDR2 SQIVND come from the germline V gene (reference sequence). The CDR3 runs 12 residues. CDR3 coding DNA: TGTGCCAGTAGTATCCTTTATCAGCCCCAGCATTTT. This codes for CASSILYQPQHF. The full variable domain, with the rest looked up from reference TRBV19 and TRBJ1-5, is DGGITQSPKYLFRKEGQNVTLSCEQNLNHDAMYWYRQDPGQGLRLIYYSQIVNDFQKGDIAEGYSVSREKKESFPLTVTSAQKNPTAFYLCASSILYQPQHFGDGTRLSIL.

The chain couples TRBV7-9 to TRBJ2-1, with 9 bases identical to TRBD2. The CDR3 is 14 amino acids. Germline V gives CDR1 SEHNR, CDR2 FQNEAQ (reference sequence). Trimming removed 5 bases from V and 7 bases from J; junction bases left unmatched: 6. DNA of the CDR3: TGTGCCAGCAGCCCTAGCGCGGGGGGGAATGAGCAGTTCTTC. This codes for CASSPSAGGNEQFF.

The chain links TRBV7-2 to TRBJ2-4; 9 bases are a match to TRBD1. CDR1 and CDR2 (germline): SGHTA, FQGNSA. The CDR3 totals 15 residues. V shed 5 bases and J 4 bases; nucleotides not matched to a gene: 6. The CDR3 DNA reads TGTGCCAGCAGCCGGGGTGGGACAGGGAAAAACATTCAGTACTTC. Amino acids: CASSRGGTGKNIQYF.

This clone turned up a few times. The chain carries TRBV28 and TRBJ1-1; D gene unclear. Trimming shortened V by 3 bases and J by 5 bases, and 4 bases separated the two germline ends. This CDR3 contains 11 residues. Germline V CDR1 and CDR2: MDHEN, SYDVKM. The CDR3 DNA sequence: TGTGCCAGCAGTTTGTGGACTGAAGCTTTCTTT. The encoded protein is CASSLWTEAFF.

The gene calls are TRBV7-2 and TRBJ2-6; no reliable D call. Trimming pared 8 bases from V and 0 bases from J, leaving 8 bases between. The CDR3 extends over 14 amino acids. The germline V gene has CDR1 SGHTA and CDR2 FQGNSA. CDR3 bases: TGTGCCAGCGGCAGGAGCTCTGGGGCCAACGTCCTGACTTTC. This translates into CASGRSSGANVLTF.

The CDR3 sequence is CASRGSLQETQYF. CDR3 DNA sequence: TGTGCCAGCAGAGGCTCGCTACAAGAGACCCAGTACTTC. The chain employs TRBV27 and TRBJ2-5; no reliable D call. Germline CDR1 reads MNHEY; CDR2 reads SMNVEV (reference sequence). Trimming shortened V by 6 bases and J by 2 bases, and 10 bases separated the two germline ends. The CDR3 covers 13 residues.

J is TRBJ1-1 and V is TRBV6-1; D uncertain. This CDR3 spans 13 amino acids. Between the trimmed V and J ends, which lost 10 bases and 0 bases, there was a span of 12 bases. Germline values: CDR1 MNHNS, CDR2 SASEGT. In nucleotides, the CDR3 is TGTGCCACCCGCCGGGTGCTGAACACTGAAGCTTTCTTT. This gives the protein CATRRVLNTEAFF.

The J gene is TRBJ1-3, the V gene TRBV7-2; D is perhaps TRBD1 (6 bases). The V gene lost 4 bases and the J gene lost 6 bases, with 19 bases spanning the gap. The germline CDR1 and CDR2 sequences are SGHTA and FQGNSA. This CDR3 spans 16 amino acids. CDR3 coding DNA: TGTGCCAGCAGCTCGAGGGGGGGCGCCGGCGTAAACACCATATATTTT. Translating gives CASSSRGGAGVNTIYF. The full variable domain, rest sourced from reference TRBV7-2 and TRBJ1-3, is GAGVSQSPSNKVTEKGKDVELRCDPISGHTALYWYRQSLGQGLEFLIYFQGNSAPDKSGLPSDRFSAERTGGSVSTLTIQRTQQEDSAVYLCASSSRGGAGVNTIYFGEGSWLTVV.

The J gene is TRBJ2-1, the V gene TRBV7-2; D is uncertain. V was clipped by 4 bases and J by 8 bases, with 21 bases between them. Germline V gene data show CDR1 as SGHTA and CDR2 as FQGNSA. The CDR3 runs to 16 residues. The CDR3 DNA reads TGTGCCAGCAGCTCCTCTCTGAGCGTCCCGAGGTATGAGCAGTTCTTC. As protein: CASSSSLSVPRYEQFF.